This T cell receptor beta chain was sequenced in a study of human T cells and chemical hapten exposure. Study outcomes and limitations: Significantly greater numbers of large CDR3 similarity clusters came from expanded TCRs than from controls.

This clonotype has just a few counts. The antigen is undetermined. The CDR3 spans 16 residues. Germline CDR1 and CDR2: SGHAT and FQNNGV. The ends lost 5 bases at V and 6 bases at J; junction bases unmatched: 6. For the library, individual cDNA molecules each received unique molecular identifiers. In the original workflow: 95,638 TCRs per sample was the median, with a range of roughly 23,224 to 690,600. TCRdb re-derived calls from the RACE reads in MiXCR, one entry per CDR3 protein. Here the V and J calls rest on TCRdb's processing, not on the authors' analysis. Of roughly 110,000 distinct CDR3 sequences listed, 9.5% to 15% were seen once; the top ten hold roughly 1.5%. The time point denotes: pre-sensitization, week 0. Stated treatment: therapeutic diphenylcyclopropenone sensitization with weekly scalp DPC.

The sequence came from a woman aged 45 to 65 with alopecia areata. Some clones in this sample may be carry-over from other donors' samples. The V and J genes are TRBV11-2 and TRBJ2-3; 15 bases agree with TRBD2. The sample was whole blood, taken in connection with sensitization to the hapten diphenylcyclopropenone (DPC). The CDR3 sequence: CASSRPGTSGGDTQYF. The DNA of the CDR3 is TGTGCCAGCAGCCGTCCCGGGACTAGCGGGGGGGATACGCAGTATTTT.